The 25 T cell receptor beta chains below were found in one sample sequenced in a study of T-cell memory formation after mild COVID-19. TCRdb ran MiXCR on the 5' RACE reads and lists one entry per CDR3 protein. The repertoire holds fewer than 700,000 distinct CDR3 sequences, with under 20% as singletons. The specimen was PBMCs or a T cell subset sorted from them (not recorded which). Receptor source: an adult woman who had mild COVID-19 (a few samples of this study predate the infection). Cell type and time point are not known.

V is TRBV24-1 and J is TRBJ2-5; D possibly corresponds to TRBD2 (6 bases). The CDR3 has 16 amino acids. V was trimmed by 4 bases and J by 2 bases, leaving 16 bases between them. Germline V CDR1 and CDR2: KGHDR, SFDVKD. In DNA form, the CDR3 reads TGTGCCACCAGTGACCCCGGGACGGGGGTACAAGAGACCCAGTACTTC. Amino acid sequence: CATSDPGTGVQETQYF.

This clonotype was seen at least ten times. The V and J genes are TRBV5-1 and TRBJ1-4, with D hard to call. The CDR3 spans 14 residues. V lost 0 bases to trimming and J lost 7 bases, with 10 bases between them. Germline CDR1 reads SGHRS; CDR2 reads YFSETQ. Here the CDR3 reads CASSLGHGSEKLFF. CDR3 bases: TGCGCCAGCAGCTTGGGGCATGGCTCTGAAAAACTGTTTTTT.

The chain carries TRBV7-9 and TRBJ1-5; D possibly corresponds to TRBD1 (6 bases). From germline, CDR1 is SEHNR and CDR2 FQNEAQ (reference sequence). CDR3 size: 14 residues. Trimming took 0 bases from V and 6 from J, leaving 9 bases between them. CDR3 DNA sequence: TGTGCCAGCAGCTTAGCGTCGGGGGCTCAGCCCCAGCATTTT. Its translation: CASSLASGAQPQHF.

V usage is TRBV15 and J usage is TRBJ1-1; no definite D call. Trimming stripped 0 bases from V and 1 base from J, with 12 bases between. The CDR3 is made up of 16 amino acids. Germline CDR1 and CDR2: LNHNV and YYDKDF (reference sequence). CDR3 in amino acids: CATSRDPTTANTEAFF. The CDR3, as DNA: TGTGCCACCAGCAGAGATCCCACTACAGCGAACACTGAAGCTTTCTTT.

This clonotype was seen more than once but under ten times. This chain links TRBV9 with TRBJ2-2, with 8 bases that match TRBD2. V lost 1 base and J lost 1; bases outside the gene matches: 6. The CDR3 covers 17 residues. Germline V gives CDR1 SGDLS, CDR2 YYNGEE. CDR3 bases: TGTGCCAGCAGCGTACCCGCCAGCGGGGGGAACACCGGGGAGCTGTTTTTT. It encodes CASSVPASGGNTGELFF.

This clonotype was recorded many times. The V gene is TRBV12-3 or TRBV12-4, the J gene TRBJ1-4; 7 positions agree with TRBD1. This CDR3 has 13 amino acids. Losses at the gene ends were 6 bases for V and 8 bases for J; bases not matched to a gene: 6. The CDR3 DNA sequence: TGTGCCAGCAGCCTGGACAGGAGGGAAAAACTGTTTTTT. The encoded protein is CASSLDRREKLFF.

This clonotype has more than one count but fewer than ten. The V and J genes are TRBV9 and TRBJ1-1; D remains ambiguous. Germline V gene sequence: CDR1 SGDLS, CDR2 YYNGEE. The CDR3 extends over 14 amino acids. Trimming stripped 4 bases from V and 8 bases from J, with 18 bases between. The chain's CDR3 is CASSSTLTRQEAFF. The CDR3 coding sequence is TGTGCCAGCAGCTCAACCTTGACCCGTCAAGAAGCTTTCTTT.

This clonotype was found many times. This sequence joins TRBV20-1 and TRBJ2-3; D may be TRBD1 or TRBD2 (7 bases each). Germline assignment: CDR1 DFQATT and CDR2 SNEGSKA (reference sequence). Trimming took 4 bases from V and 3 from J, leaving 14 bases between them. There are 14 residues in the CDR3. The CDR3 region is CSATPGGGTDTQYF. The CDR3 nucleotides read TGCAGTGCTACCCCAGGGGGAGGGACAGATACGCAGTATTTT.

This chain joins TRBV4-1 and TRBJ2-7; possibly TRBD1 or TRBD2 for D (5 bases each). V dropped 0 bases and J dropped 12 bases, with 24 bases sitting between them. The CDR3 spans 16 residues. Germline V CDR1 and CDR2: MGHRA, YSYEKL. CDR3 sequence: CASSQEGKRGLLRRYF. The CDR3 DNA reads TGCGCCAGCAGCCAAGAAGGGAAACGGGGCCTCCTCCGGCGGTACTTC.

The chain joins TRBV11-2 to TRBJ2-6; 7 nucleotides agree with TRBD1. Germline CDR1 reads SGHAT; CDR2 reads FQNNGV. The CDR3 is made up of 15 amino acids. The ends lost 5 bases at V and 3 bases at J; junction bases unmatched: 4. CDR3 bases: TGTGCCAGCAGCATAAACAGGGGTGGGGCCAACGTCCTGACTTTC. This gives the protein CASSINRGGANVLTF.

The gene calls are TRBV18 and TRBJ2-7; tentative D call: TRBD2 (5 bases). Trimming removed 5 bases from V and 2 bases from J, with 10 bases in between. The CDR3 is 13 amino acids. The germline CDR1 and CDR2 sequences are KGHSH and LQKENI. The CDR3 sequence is CASSARGTYEQYF. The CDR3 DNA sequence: TGTGCCAGCTCAGCTAGAGGGACCTACGAGCAGTACTTC.

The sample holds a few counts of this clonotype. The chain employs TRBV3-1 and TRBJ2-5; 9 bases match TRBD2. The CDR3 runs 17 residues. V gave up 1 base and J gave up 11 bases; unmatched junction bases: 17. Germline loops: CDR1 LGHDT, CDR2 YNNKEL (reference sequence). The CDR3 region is CASSQVLAGTPKGAQYF. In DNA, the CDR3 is TGTGCCAGCAGCCAAGTCCTAGCGGGAACCCCTAAAGGAGCTCAGTACTTC.

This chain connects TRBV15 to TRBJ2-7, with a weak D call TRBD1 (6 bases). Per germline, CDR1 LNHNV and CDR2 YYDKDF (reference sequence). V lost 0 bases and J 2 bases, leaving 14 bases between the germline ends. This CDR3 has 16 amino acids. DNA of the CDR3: TGTGCCACCAGCAGAGAAAGAGGGTACAGGGCCTACGAGCAGTACTTC. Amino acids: CATSRERGYRAYEQYF. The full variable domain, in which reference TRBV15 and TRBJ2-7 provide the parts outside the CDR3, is DAMVIQNPRYQVTQFGKPVTLSCSQTLNHNVMYWYQQKSSQAPKLLFHYYDKDFNNEADTPDNFQSRRPNTSFCFLDIRSPGLGDTAMYLCATSRERGYRAYEQYFGPGTRLTVT.

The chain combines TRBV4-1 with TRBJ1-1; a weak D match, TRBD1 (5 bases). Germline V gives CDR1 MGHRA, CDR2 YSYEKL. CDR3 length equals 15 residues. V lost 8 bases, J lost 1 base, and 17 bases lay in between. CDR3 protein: CASSETQARNTEAFF. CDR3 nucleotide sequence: TGCGCCAGCTCTGAGACACAGGCTAGGAACACTGAAGCTTTCTTT.

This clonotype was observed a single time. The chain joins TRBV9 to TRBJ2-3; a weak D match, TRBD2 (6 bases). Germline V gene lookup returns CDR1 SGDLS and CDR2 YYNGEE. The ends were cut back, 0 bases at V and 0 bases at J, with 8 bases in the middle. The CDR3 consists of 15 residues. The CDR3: CASSVEGTSTDTQYF. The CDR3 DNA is TGTGCCAGCAGCGTAGAGGGGACTAGCACAGATACGCAGTATTTT.

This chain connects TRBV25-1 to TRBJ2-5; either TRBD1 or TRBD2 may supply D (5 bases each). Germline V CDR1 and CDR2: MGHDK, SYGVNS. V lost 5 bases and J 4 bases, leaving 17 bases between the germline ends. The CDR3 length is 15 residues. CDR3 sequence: CASSPLVGTRETQYF. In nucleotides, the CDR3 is TGTGCCAGCAGTCCCCTTGTCGGGACGCGAGAGACCCAGTACTTC.

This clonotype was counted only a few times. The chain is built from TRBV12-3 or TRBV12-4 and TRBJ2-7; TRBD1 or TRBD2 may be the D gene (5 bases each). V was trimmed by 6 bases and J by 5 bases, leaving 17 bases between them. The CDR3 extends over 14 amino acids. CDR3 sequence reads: CASSRSRDGHEQYF. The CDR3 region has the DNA TGTGCCAGCAGCAGGTCGAGGGACGGCCACGAGCAGTACTTC.

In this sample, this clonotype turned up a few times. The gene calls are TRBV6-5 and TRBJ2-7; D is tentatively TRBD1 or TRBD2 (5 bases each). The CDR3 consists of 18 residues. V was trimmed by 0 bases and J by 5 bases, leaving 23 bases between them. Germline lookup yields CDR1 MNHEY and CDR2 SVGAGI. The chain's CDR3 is CASSYSTLTPRGVNEQYF. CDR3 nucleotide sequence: TGTGCCAGCAGTTACTCTACGCTGACCCCGAGGGGAGTGAACGAGCAGTACTTC.

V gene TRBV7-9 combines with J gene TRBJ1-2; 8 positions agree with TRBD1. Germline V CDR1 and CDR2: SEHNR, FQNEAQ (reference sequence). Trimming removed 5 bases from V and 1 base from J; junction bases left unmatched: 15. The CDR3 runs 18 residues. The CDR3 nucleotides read TGTGCCAGCAGCAGTGGATCCGGGACAGGACCCGTTAACTATGGCTACACCTTC. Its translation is CASSSGSGTGPVNYGYTF.

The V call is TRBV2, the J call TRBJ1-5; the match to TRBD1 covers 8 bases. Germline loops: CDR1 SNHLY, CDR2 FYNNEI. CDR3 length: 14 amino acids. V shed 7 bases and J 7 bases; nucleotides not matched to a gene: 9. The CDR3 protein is CASTHGQGGQPQHF. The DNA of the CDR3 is TGTGCCAGCACCCACGGACAGGGTGGACAGCCCCAGCATTTT.

In DNA, the CDR3 is TGCGCCAGCACCTCCTCGGGGGACGGCTACACCTTC. As protein: CASTSSGDGYTF. The J gene is TRBJ1-2, the V gene TRBV4-1, with TRBD1 as a possible D gene (5 bases). Trimming stripped 7 bases from V and 8 bases from J, with 14 bases between. The CDR3 extends over 12 amino acids. The V gene's germline CDR1 is MGHRA and CDR2 YSYEKL.

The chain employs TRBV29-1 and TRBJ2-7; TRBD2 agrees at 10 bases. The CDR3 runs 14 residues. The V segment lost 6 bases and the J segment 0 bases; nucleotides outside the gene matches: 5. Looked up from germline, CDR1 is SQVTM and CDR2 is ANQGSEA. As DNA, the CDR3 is TGCAGCGTGCTAGCGGGAGTTAGCTCCTACGAGCAGTACTTC. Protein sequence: CSVLAGVSSYEQYF.

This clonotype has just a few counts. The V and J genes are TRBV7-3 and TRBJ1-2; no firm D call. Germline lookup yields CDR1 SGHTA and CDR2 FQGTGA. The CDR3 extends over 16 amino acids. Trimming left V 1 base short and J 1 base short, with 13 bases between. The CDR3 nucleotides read TGTGCCAGCAGCTTAAGGAGGCAACACCTTAACTATGGCTACACCTTC. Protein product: CASSLRRQHLNYGYTF.

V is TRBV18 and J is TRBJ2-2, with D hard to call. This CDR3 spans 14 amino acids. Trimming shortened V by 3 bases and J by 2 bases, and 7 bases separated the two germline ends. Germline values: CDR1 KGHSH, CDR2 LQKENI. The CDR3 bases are TGTGCCAGCTCACCTGAGGATAACACCGGGGAGCTGTTTTTT. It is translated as CASSPEDNTGELFF.

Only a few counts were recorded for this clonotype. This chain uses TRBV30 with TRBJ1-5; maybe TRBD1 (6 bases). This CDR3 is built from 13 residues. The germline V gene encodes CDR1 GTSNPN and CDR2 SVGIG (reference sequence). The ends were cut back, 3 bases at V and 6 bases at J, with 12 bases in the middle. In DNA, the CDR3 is TGTGCCTGGAGCCTGGGGGCGAGTCAGCCCCAGCATTTT. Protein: CAWSLGASQPQHF.